The rows below give T cell receptor beta chains drawn from one sample of a study of T cells in Graves' hyperthyroidism and ophthalmopathy. One entry per CDR3 protein results from TCRdb running MiXCR on the multiplex PCR reads. Of hundreds of thousands of distinct CDR3 sequences in the sample, roughly 15% were seen once. The specimen was blood. These receptors were taken from a woman aged 40 to 50 with Graves' ophthalmopathy. The conserved cysteine and the conserved F or W are not part of the CDR3 here. A D gene is named only where the DNA matches it firmly. Not all rows give a size; the values are once, few, many and, for expanded clones, a class.

.,TRBJ1-2,TRBV7-2,many,ASSYTGLYT
.,TRBJ1-2,TRBV7-2,many,ASSFRGLTYGYT
.,TRBJ2-3,TRBV5-1,many,ASTHGLASSTDTQY
TRBD2,TRBJ2-2,TRBV11-2,.,ASSSILAGGELF
.,TRBJ2-7,TRBV5-1,few,ASSPPSRDYEQY
TRBD2,TRBJ2-3,TRBV20-1,.,SARGLLADFTDTQY
.,TRBJ2-2,TRBV28,few,ASRAIGELF
.,TRBJ1-1,TRBV30,few,AWSASDHLGNTEAF
.,TRBJ1-5,TRBV28,many,ASSFPPGVNNQPQH
.,TRBJ2-5,TRBV10-3,many,AISARASSETQY
.,TRBJ1-1,TRBV15,many,ATSRDLNTEAF
.,TRBJ1-1,TRBV13,many,ASSRLKDEAF
.,TRBJ2-2,TRBV6-4,many,ASSLYPSTGELF
.,TRBJ1-2,TRBV6-1,many,ASRAGVGANYGYT
TRBD1,TRBJ1-1,TRBV12-3/TRBV12-4,many,ASTATGAATEAF
.,TRBJ2-7,TRBV19,.,ASSIVLAGEQY
.,TRBJ2-7,TRBV2,many,ASTKGDSQYYEQY
TRBD2,TRBJ2-7,TRBV12-3/TRBV12-4,.,ASRESRSGEAHEQY
TRBD2,TRBJ2-2,TRBV19,.,ASTQLAGVPLTGELF
TRBD1,TRBJ1-2,TRBV4-3,.,ASSQSLGGTGAYGYT
.,TRBJ2-7,TRBV7-9,.,ASSTGTGFSEQY
TRBD2,TRBJ2-2,TRBV20-1,many,SASPTSGRAGELF
.,TRBJ1-5,TRBV6-5,many,ASSYSSQRYQPQH
TRBD1,TRBJ2-7,TRBV7-9,many,ASSVSPGQSYEQY
TRBD1,TRBJ2-7,TRBV24-1,few,ATSDTVPSGGRDEQY
TRBD1,TRBJ2-7,TRBV11-1,many,ASSPDTTGAYEQY
.,TRBJ2-2,TRBV14,.,ASSQARPPGELF
.,TRBJ1-2,TRBV7-8,few,ASSLDVVYGYT
TRBD1,TRBJ1-2,TRBV12-3/TRBV12-4,many,ASSDRDDYGYT
.,TRBJ2-5,TRBV20-1,.,SAIPQVSARETQY
.,TRBJ2-7,TRBV12-3/TRBV12-4,few,ASSPGGQIYEQY
.,TRBJ1-5,TRBV28,many,ASSLSVGSNQPQH
.,TRBJ1-2,TRBV4-2,few,ASSQDIGAGNSYT
TRBD1,TRBJ2-7,TRBV12-3/TRBV12-4,few,ASSVRDRGVYEQY
TRBD1,TRBJ1-1,TRBV6-2/TRBV6-3,once,ASYTQGRGSRNTEAF
.,TRBJ1-5,TRBV19,few,ASSQGYRNQPQH
TRBD1,TRBJ1-1,TRBV10-3,many,AISEPTGQLNTEAF
.,TRBJ2-7,TRBV11-2,.,ASSNRGNEQY
.,TRBJ1-2,TRBV2,.,ASSEVGALGYT
.,TRBJ2-1,TRBV28,.,ASSLSGIEQF
TRBD2,TRBJ2-2,TRBV11-2,few,ASSLDPAGTTGELF
.,TRBJ2-3,TRBV6-4,many,ATSLGHSTDTQY
.,TRBJ1-2,TRBV6-1,many,ASRATGPNGYT
TRBD1,TRBJ1-2,TRBV12-3/TRBV12-4,.,ASSSTGASPGYT
.,TRBJ2-5,TRBV7-9,many,ASNSFGAQY
.,TRBJ2-1,TRBV12-3/TRBV12-4,.,ASSSSPGNEQF
.,TRBJ2-5,TRBV5-1,few,ASSLARRGEETQY